This entry is about one TCR beta chain. Methods used by the authors: Amplification of reference gene primers provided the estimated nucleated cell counts. Libraries were prepared by immunoSEQ multiplex PCR; TCRdb keeps only in-frame clonotypes and omits some of them. V and J calls and clone size are those listed in that table; D and trimming were worked out from the DNA. The profile covers some 220,000 clones, with 75% to 90% appearing a single time and 3% to 4% taken by the ten largest. This specimen comes from a study of blood T cell repertoires in COVID-19. Study summary: Donors in the United States, Italy and Spain gave samples during acute or convalescent COVID-19.

The cohort comprised adults aged about 18 to 100 years residing in 20 to 30 US areas. This clonotype was obtained from a woman aged 18-29 years in a cohort exposed to, infected with or recovered from COVID-19 (not recorded which). The sequenced material came from PBMCs or T cells enriched from blood (not recorded which).

This CDR3 reads CASSYRVGEQFF. CDR3 nucleotide sequence: TGTGCCAGCAGTTATAGAGTTGGTGAGCAGTTCTTC. J is TRBJ2-1 and V is TRBV6-6; unclear D gene. Trimming left V 3 bases short and J 9 bases short, with 9 bases between. The CDR3 runs to 12 residues. In germline, CDR1 is MNHNY, CDR2 SVGAGI (reference sequence).